This entry is about one TCR beta chain. Its matching antigen is unknown. This entry is derived from a study of identifying expanded T cells in peripheral blood. Produced via immunoSEQ multiplex PCR; TCRdb's table is partial and in-frame only. This sample yields 100,000 to 150,000 clones, of which 86% are seen a single time; 7% to 10% belongs to the top ten. Study-wide findings and caveats: Two-week clone count variance significantly increased as total template count grew. Differentially abundant clones: roughly 1.3 between replicates, roughly 16 at roughly 2 weeks, less than 25 at four.

Germline CDR1 MNHNY, CDR2 SVGAGI (reference sequence). Trimming left V 2 bases short and J 7 bases short, with 14 bases between. This CDR3 region has 15 residues. During the collection period, no donor immune events like infections were recorded. The TCR comes from a person aged 18 to 75 in good health. Sequencing was done on a sample of blood. The J gene is TRBJ2-2, the V gene TRBV6-6; D may be TRBD1 or TRBD2 (5 bases each). In DNA form, the CDR3 reads TGTGCCAGCAGTTACCCCCGGGGCCAGGGCGGGGAGCTGTTTTTT. Protein product: CASSYPRGQGGELFF.